This T cell receptor beta chain was obtained from a study of OX40 agonist ivuxolimab in advanced cancers. Study context: Every patient in dose escalation had hepatocellular carcinoma, melanoma, renal cell or head and neck cancer. The study, taken as a whole, reports: What antigens the expanded peripheral T cells recognized was never established.

As for this clone: As yet, its antigen is unknown.

Sequenced by immunoSEQ multiplex PCR; TCRdb stores in-frame clones only, minus some. Here the sample spans about 60,000 clones, approximately 90% being singletons. Germline CDR1 WNHNN, CDR2 SYGVQD (reference sequence). There are 13 residues in the CDR3. The V end was cut by 5 bases, the J end by 10 bases, with 12 bases between. The material was CD4+ or CD8+ T cells sorted from blood, obtained in a trial of the OX40 agonist ivuxolimab. This chain joins TRBV10-1 and TRBJ1-6; possibly TRBD1 for D (5 bases). The TCR was taken from an adult with an advanced solid tumor such as melanoma, head and neck, liver or kidney cancer. The CDR3 DNA is TGCGCCAGCAGTCCCAGGGCTGACTCACCCCTCCACTTT. Amino acid sequence: CASSPRADSPLHF.